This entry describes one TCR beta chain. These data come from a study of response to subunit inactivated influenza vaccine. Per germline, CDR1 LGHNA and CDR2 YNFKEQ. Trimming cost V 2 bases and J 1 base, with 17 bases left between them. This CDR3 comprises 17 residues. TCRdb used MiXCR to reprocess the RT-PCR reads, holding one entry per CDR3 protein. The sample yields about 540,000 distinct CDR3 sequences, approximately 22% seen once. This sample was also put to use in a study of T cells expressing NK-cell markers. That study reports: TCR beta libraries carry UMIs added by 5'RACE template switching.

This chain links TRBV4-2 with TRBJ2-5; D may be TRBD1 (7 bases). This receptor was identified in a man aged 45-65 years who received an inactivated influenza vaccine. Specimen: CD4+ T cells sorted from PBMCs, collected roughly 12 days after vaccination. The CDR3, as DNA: TGTGCCAGCAGCCAACCACCGTGGAGGGGGCGCCAAGAGACCCAGTACTTC. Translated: CASSQPPWRGRQETQYF.